This T cell receptor (beta chain) was obtained from a study of CD8 T cells in Susac syndrome (dated by TCRdb to the late 2010s). Notes on the research overall: The study used repertoire sequencing to test whether antigen drove CD8+ T cell activation and differentiation in Susac syndrome. Clonality of the CD8+ T cell repertoire was compared between eleven to twelve healthy donors, approximately 14 Susac syndrome patients and roughly 16 multiple sclerosis patients.

V is clipped by 10 bases and J by 4 bases, and the sequence between their germline boundaries is 13 bases long. CDR1 and CDR2 (MNHEY, SVGAGI) derive from the germline V gene. Measured from the cysteine to the phenylalanine, the CDR3 is 13 residues long. Left in the record is the CDR3 DNA by itself, 39 bases read in frame from the first base. Peripheral blood CD8+ and CD4+ T cells from healthy donors, Susac syndrome patients and multiple sclerosis patients were profiled using high-throughput TCR beta sequencing. The multiple sclerosis controls were treatment-naive patients whose relapsing-remitting disease, either stable or active, fulfilled the revised McDonald criteria. Bulk CD8+ and CD4+ T cells were purified by magnetic negative isolation, while CD8+ TEMRA cells were enriched using FACS. Blood was collected in EDTA tubes and processed within 24 hours, with PBMCs isolated through density gradient centrifugation. PBMCs destined for TCR sequencing were cryopreserved in liquid nitrogen and later thawed in a 37 °C water bath. The sorted or isolated CD4+, CD8+ and CD8+ TEMRA cells reached a purity of at least 90%.

RNA was extracted using the RNeasy kit, and roughly 0.5 to 1 ug of the RNA was reverse transcribed with random hexamers. The immunoSEQ multiplex PCR assay, covering 54 Vbeta and 13 Jbeta segments, was used to amplify TCR beta CDR3 regions. To correct PCR amplification bias, a synthetic template baseline was used for both primer optimization and computational correction. In the paper's pipeline: Only productive sequences were kept, with reads annotated to V, D and J genes according to IMGT and analyzed in immunoSEQ Analyzer. Clonality was computed as one minus Shannon entropy normalized by log2 of the number of productive unique sequences. For each patient and control, public and private clones were evaluated within the 100 most prevalent clones. Clones were defined as Susac-specific when absent from the healthy and MS cohorts, from roughly 1,000 published viral clones and from other ImmuneACCESS disease sequences. TCRdb trimmed public reads at Q25 via fastp, called clones via MiXCR and kept in-frame beta chains. Under each unique CDR3 protein, matching rows form one entry showing the most common genes and DNA. The V and J calls were determined by TCRdb, not by the authors. This sample lists 250,000 to 300,000 distinct CDR3 sequences; approximately 91% were detected once. Of the sample, less than 0.2% falls within the top ten clones.

Study-wide findings and limitations: The TCR sequencing and HLA analysis was acknowledged to have included a relatively small number of individuals.

Concerning this clonotype: The antigen it recognizes is unknown. No much larger clone is present one base from it, and per-base qualities are unavailable.

The sequence was obtained from a human donor with multiple sclerosis. The sample consisted of CD8+ T cells from PBMCs. Recombination linked TRBV6-5 to TRBJ2-2, with no confidently assigned D gene. The sequence in DNA is TGTGCCACCGCCCATACAACCACCGGGGAGCTGTTTTTT. Translated, it gives CATAHTTTGELFF.